The next 10 T cell receptor beta chains were all read from a single sample in a study of CD8+CD57+ T cells in acquired aplastic anemia. Genomic DNA, serving as template, underwent TCR beta VDJ and CDR3 profiling. TCRdb reanalysed the reads using MiXCR and keeps one entry per CDR3 protein. This table holds about 98,000 distinct CDR3 sequences, roughly 70% found once. It was patients with CD8+CD57+ cell expansion by flow cytometry who were chosen for sequencing. Sequences were obtained from sorted CD4+, CD8+, or CD8+CD57+ T cells (not recorded which) from PBMCs. The receptors here all came from a human donor with aplastic anemia.

The V gene is TRBV7-2, the J gene TRBJ2-2; tentative D call: TRBD1 (6 bases). Germline V gives CDR1 SGHTA, CDR2 FQGNSA. V lost 2 bases and J 7 bases, leaving 17 bases between the germline ends. The CDR3 sequence is 16 residues long. The CDR3 DNA follows: TGTGCCAGCAGCTTAATGTCAGGGGATTACGGCGGGGAGCTGTTTTTT. It translates to CASSLMSGDYGGELFF. Filled out from reference TRBV7-2 and TRBJ2-2, the complete variable domain reads GAGVSQSPSNKVTEKGKDVELRCDPISGHTALYWYRQSLGQGLEFLIYFQGNSAPDKSGLPSDRFSAERTGGSVSTLTIQRTQQEDSAVYLCASSLMSGDYGGELFFGEGSRLTVL.

The CDR3 nucleotides are TGCGCCAGCAGCTTGGCTTCCGGGGGTGGGGAGACCCAGTACTTC. Translated, it gives CASSLASGGGETQYF. The chain recombines TRBV5-1 with TRBJ2-5; possibly TRBD2 for D (6 bases). V lost 0 bases, J lost 5 bases, and 14 bases lay in between. The germline gives CDR1 SGHRS, CDR2 YFSETQ. CDR3 length: 15 amino acids.

The rearrangement joins TRBV6-5 to TRBJ2-7; 10 nucleotides agree with TRBD2. In germline, CDR1 is MNHEY, CDR2 SVGAGI. The ends lost 2 bases at V and 5 bases at J; junction bases unmatched: 6. The CDR3 loop spans 15 amino acids. The CDR3 sequence: CASSYELAGADEQYF. The CDR3 DNA sequence: TGTGCCAGCAGTTACGAGCTAGCGGGAGCGGACGAGCAGTACTTC.

This clonotype was detected only a few times. The rearrangement links TRBV20-1 to TRBJ2-2, with D tentatively TRBD1 (6 bases). The CDR3 spans 13 residues. Per the germline V gene, CDR1 is DFQATT and CDR2 is SNEGSKA (reference sequence). Trimming took 3 bases from V and 3 from J, leaving 8 bases between them. This chain's CDR3 is CSASGQYTGELFF. DNA for the CDR3: TGCAGTGCTAGTGGACAGTACACCGGGGAGCTGTTTTTT.

The chain couples TRBV29-1 to TRBJ2-7, with TRBD2 matching over 10 bases. Germline V CDR1 and CDR2: SQVTM, ANQGSEA. The CDR3 has 14 residues. J gave up 6 bases and V 6 bases, and 11 bases lay outside the gene matches. CDR3 sequence reads: CSVSTSGNHLEQYF. CDR3 nucleotides: TGCAGCGTGTCCACTAGCGGGAACCACCTCGAGCAGTACTTC.

This clonotype was seen ten or more times. The chain is built from TRBV27 and TRBJ2-7; D is possibly TRBD1 (6 bases). From germline, CDR1 is MNHEY and CDR2 SMNVEV (reference sequence). There are 14 residues in the CDR3. V lost 6 bases, J lost 5 bases, and 17 bases lay in between. CDR3 DNA sequence: TGTGCCAGCAGCAACCTTAACAGGGTTCACGAGCAGTACTTC. It is translated as CASSNLNRVHEQYF.

This chain uses TRBV20-1 with TRBJ2-7; the match to TRBD1 covers 8 bases. This CDR3 spans 13 amino acids. CDR1 is DFQATT and CDR2 is SNEGSKA in the germline V gene (reference sequence). Trimming at V came to 1 base and at J to 5 bases, leaving 4 bases not matched to a gene. In DNA, the CDR3 is TGCAGTGCTAGAGTTAACAGGGGGAACGAGCAGTACTTC. The encoded protein is CSARVNRGNEQYF.

The chain has TRBV20-1 and TRBJ2-5; 11 positions match TRBD2. Trimming removed 3 bases from V and 7 bases from J; junction bases left unmatched: 13. The CDR3 length is 16 residues. Germline-derived CDR1 and CDR2 are DFQATT and SNEGSKA (reference sequence). CDR3 sequence reads: CSARGDSGRAMGTQYF. CDR3 sequence (DNA): TGCAGTGCTAGGGGAGATAGCGGGAGGGCCATGGGGACCCAGTACTTC.

The chain employs TRBV7-9 and TRBJ2-3; 8 nucleotides line up with TRBD2. V lost 5 bases, J lost 3 bases, and 16 bases stayed unmatched. Germline CDR1 SEHNR, CDR2 FQNEAQ (reference sequence). The CDR3 has 18 residues. The CDR3 here is CASSPPRYSGKSTDTQYF. CDR3 sequence (DNA): TGTGCCAGCAGCCCTCCAAGGTATAGCGGGAAGTCGACAGATACGCAGTATTTT.

The V call is TRBV19, the J call TRBJ1-3, with 7 bases aligning to TRBD1. This CDR3 contains 15 residues. Trimming took 6 bases from V and 3 from J; bases not matched to a gene: 8. Germline lookup yields CDR1 LNHDA and CDR2 SQIVND (reference sequence). CDR3 sequence reads: CASSRGWDSGNTIYF. The CDR3 bases are TGTGCCAGTAGCAGAGGCTGGGACAGTGGAAACACCATATATTTT.